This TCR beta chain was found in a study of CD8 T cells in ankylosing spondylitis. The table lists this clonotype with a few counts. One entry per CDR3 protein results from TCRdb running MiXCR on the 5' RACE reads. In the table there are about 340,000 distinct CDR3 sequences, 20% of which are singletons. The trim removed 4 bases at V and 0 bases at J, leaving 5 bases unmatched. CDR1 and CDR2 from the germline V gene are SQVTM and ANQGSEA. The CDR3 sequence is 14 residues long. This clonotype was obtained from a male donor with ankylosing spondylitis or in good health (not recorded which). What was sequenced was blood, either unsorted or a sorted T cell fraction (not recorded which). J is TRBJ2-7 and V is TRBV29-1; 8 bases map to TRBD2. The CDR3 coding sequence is TGCAGCGTTGTAGGGGCGGGAGGCTCCTACGAGCAGTACTTC. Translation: CSVVGAGGSYEQYF.